Listed below are T cell receptor beta chains from one sample, sequenced in a study of blood T cell repertoires in COVID-19. Sequencing used immunoSEQ multiplex PCR; TCRdb keeps in-frame clones, though not all of them. The sample has 300,000 to 400,000 clones; more than 75% are singletons. The sequencing input was peripheral blood. The receptors here all came from a woman aged 50 to 60 with active or convalescent COVID-19. Both conserved end residues are part of each CDR3. D genes are given only for firm matches. Clone size, where shown, is once, few, many, or a class for clones that have expanded.

abundance: once; v_gene: TRBV6-5; d_gene: TRBD1; j_gene: TRBJ2-1; CDR3nt: TGTGCCAGCAGTCGTGGGGACAGGGGTATTAGTGAGCAGTTCTTC; CDR3aa: CASSRGDRGISEQFF
abundance: -; v_gene: TRBV6-1; d_gene: -; j_gene: TRBJ1-1; CDR3nt: TGTGCCAGCAGTGAACGTTCGGGACTAAGTTTCAACACTGAAGCTTTCTTT; CDR3aa: CASSERSGLSFNTEAFF
abundance: -; v_gene: TRBV3-1/TRBV3-2; d_gene: TRBD1; j_gene: TRBJ2-6; CDR3nt: TGTGCCAGCAGCCGCTGGACAGGGGGCAATGGGGCCAACGTCCTGACTTTC; CDR3aa: CASSRWTGGNGANVLTF
abundance: few; v_gene: TRBV19; d_gene: -; j_gene: TRBJ1-5; CDR3nt: TGTGCCAGTAGTATTCGGACAGCACTTAGCAATCAGCCCCAGCATTTT; CDR3aa: CASSIRTALSNQPQHF
abundance: -; v_gene: TRBV19; d_gene: TRBD2; j_gene: TRBJ2-1; CDR3nt: TGTGCCAGTAGTAAAGCTCGGACTAGCGGTTACAATGAGCAGTTCTTC; CDR3aa: CASSKARTSGYNEQFF
abundance: -; v_gene: TRBV30; d_gene: TRBD2; j_gene: TRBJ2-3; CDR3nt: TGTGCCTGGGGGACTAGCGGGAGATTGGATACGCAGTATTTT; CDR3aa: CAWGTSGRLDTQYF
abundance: -; v_gene: TRBV5-4; d_gene: -; j_gene: TRBJ1-1; CDR3nt: TGTGCCAGCAGCTTGGAACCAGGGATGAACACTGAAGCTTTCTTT; CDR3aa: CASSLEPGMNTEAFF
abundance: -; v_gene: TRBV7-3; d_gene: TRBD1; j_gene: TRBJ1-2; CDR3nt: TGTGCCAGCAGCATCGGGACAGGGGATGGCTACACCTTC; CDR3aa: CASSIGTGDGYTF
abundance: few; v_gene: TRBV9; d_gene: TRBD1; j_gene: TRBJ2-1; CDR3nt: TGTGCCAGCAGCGCTCCCGGGACAGGTCCACTTGAGGCGCAGTTCTTC; CDR3aa: CASSAPGTGPLEAQFF
abundance: once; v_gene: TRBV19; d_gene: -; j_gene: TRBJ1-2; CDR3nt: TGTGCCAGTAGTAGCACACGACGGGAAAACTATGGCTACACCTTC; CDR3aa: CASSSTRRENYGYTF
abundance: -; v_gene: TRBV28; d_gene: -; j_gene: TRBJ2-1; CDR3nt: TGTGCCAGCAGGCCTCCTGGGAGCGGAACACTCAATGAGCAGTTCTTC; CDR3aa: CASRPPGSGTLNEQFF
abundance: -; v_gene: TRBV6-5; d_gene: -; j_gene: TRBJ2-7; CDR3nt: TGTGCCAGCACAGGGCAGGGCGGTGGCGAGCAGTACTTC; CDR3aa: CASTGQGGGEQYF
abundance: few; v_gene: TRBV12-3/TRBV12-4; d_gene: TRBD1; j_gene: TRBJ1-1; CDR3nt: TGTGCCAGCAGTACCTTGACAGGGGGTGAAGCTTTCTTT; CDR3aa: CASSTLTGGEAFF
abundance: once; v_gene: TRBV28; d_gene: TRBD1; j_gene: TRBJ1-1; CDR3nt: TGTGCCAGCAGTCCGTCGACAGGGTGGCGTACTGAAGCTTTCTTT; CDR3aa: CASSPSTGWRTEAFF
abundance: -; v_gene: TRBV2; d_gene: -; j_gene: TRBJ2-1; CDR3nt: TGTGCCAGCACCACGGGGAGCTCCTACAATGAGCAGTTCTTC; CDR3aa: CASTTGSSYNEQFF
abundance: -; v_gene: TRBV6-2/TRBV6-3; d_gene: TRBD1; j_gene: TRBJ2-2; CDR3nt: TGTGCCAGCAGTTACACAGGGGGCGGCACCGGGGAGCTGTTTTTT; CDR3aa: CASSYTGGGTGELFF
abundance: -; v_gene: TRBV10-3; d_gene: TRBD2; j_gene: TRBJ2-5; CDR3nt: TGTGCCATCGGGGGGGGACTCCAAGAGACCCAGTACTTC; CDR3aa: CAIGGGLQETQYF
abundance: -; v_gene: TRBV7-9; d_gene: TRBD1; j_gene: TRBJ2-2; CDR3nt: TGTGCCAGATCGGGACAGGGGGTAGACGAGAACACCGGGGAGCTGTTTTTT; CDR3aa: CARSGQGVDENTGELFF
abundance: -; v_gene: TRBV19; d_gene: -; j_gene: TRBJ2-7; CDR3nt: TGTGCCAGTAGTATGAAGACAGTTGGGTTATTATACGAGCAGTACTTC; CDR3aa: CASSMKTVGLLYEQYF
abundance: -; v_gene: TRBV4-1; d_gene: -; j_gene: TRBJ1-4; CDR3nt: TGCGCCAGCAGCCAAGGTTGGGGGGTGGATGAAAAACTGTTTTTT; CDR3aa: CASSQGWGVDEKLFF
abundance: -; v_gene: TRBV7-2; d_gene: -; j_gene: TRBJ1-6; CDR3nt: TGTGCCAGCAGCTCCGGGTCCTATAATTCACCCCTCCACTTT; CDR3aa: CASSSGSYNSPLHF
abundance: -; v_gene: TRBV7-2; d_gene: -; j_gene: TRBJ2-3; CDR3nt: TGTGCCAGCAGCTTACAAGCCTCAATGGATACGCAGTATTTT; CDR3aa: CASSLQASMDTQYF
abundance: -; v_gene: TRBV2; d_gene: TRBD1; j_gene: TRBJ1-2; CDR3nt: TGTGCCAGCAGTGAGAGTTTAGGACAGGGGAGCTACACCTTC; CDR3aa: CASSESLGQGSYTF
abundance: once; v_gene: TRBV9; d_gene: TRBD2; j_gene: TRBJ2-1; CDR3nt: TGTGCCAGCAGCTCCAAGGGGGGACTAGCGGAGATTAACAATGAGCAGTTCTTC; CDR3aa: CASSSKGGLAEINNEQFF
abundance: -; v_gene: TRBV6-5; d_gene: -; j_gene: TRBJ1-6; CDR3nt: TGTGCCAGCAGTAACTCCAGGGCCAGGGGTTCACCCCTCCACTTT; CDR3aa: CASSNSRARGSPLHF
abundance: -; v_gene: TRBV5-5; d_gene: -; j_gene: TRBJ1-1; CDR3nt: TGTGCCAGCAGCCCCACCGGGAATAATTTGGGCGCTGAAGCTTTCTTT; CDR3aa: CASSPTGNNLGAEAFF
abundance: -; v_gene: TRBV7-2; d_gene: -; j_gene: TRBJ1-5; CDR3nt: TGTGCCAGCAGCGGAGACAGCAATCAGCCCCAGCATTTT; CDR3aa: CASSGDSNQPQHF
abundance: -; v_gene: TRBV28; d_gene: -; j_gene: TRBJ2-7; CDR3nt: TGTGCCAGCACCCTTTATAGTGGACAAACCTACGAGCAGTACTTC; CDR3aa: CASTLYSGQTYEQYF
abundance: -; v_gene: TRBV7-3; d_gene: TRBD2; j_gene: TRBJ2-1; CDR3nt: TGTGCCAGCAGCTTCCGACCCGGGACTAGCGGGAGCGAAGGGAATGAGCAGTTCTTC; CDR3aa: CASSFRPGTSGSEGNEQFF
abundance: -; v_gene: TRBV2; d_gene: -; j_gene: TRBJ1-6; CDR3nt: TGTGCCAGCAGTGAGGGCCAAGGGGGAAATTCACCCCTCCACTTT; CDR3aa: CASSEGQGGNSPLHF
abundance: -; v_gene: TRBV6-2/TRBV6-3; d_gene: TRBD1; j_gene: TRBJ2-7; CDR3nt: TGTGCCAGCAGCTGGACAGGGTACGAGCAGTACTTC; CDR3aa: CASSWTGYEQYF
abundance: -; v_gene: TRBV7-6; d_gene: -; j_gene: TRBJ2-7; CDR3nt: TGTGCCAGCAGCTTAGGACCGCCAGGAACCTACGAGCAGTACTTC; CDR3aa: CASSLGPPGTYEQYF
abundance: many; v_gene: TRBV15; d_gene: TRBD1; j_gene: TRBJ2-1; CDR3nt: TGTGCCACGAGGGACAGGGGCTACAATGAGCAGTTCTTC; CDR3aa: CATRDRGYNEQFF
abundance: -; v_gene: TRBV7-9; d_gene: -; j_gene: TRBJ1-2; CDR3nt: TGTGCCAGCAGCTTAGCGCTACAGGAGTTGAACTATGGCTACACCTTC; CDR3aa: CASSLALQELNYGYTF
abundance: many; v_gene: TRBV19; d_gene: -; j_gene: TRBJ2-1; CDR3nt: TGTGCCAGTAGTATCGGACGGGGTAATTACAATGAGCAGTTCTTC; CDR3aa: CASSIGRGNYNEQFF
abundance: -; v_gene: TRBV5-4; d_gene: -; j_gene: TRBJ2-1; CDR3nt: TGTGCCAGCAGCTTGGGTCAGGGGATTCCTTACAATGAGCAGTTCTTC; CDR3aa: CASSLGQGIPYNEQFF
abundance: once; v_gene: TRBV4-3; d_gene: -; j_gene: TRBJ1-6; CDR3nt: TGCGCCAGCAGCCCGACAATGGGTTCACCCCTCCACTTT; CDR3aa: CASSPTMGSPLHF
abundance: -; v_gene: TRBV7-9; d_gene: TRBD2; j_gene: TRBJ2-3; CDR3nt: TGTGCCAGCAGCAGACTAGCGGGGATTAGGGATACGCAGTATTTT; CDR3aa: CASSRLAGIRDTQYF
abundance: -; v_gene: TRBV7-6; d_gene: TRBD2; j_gene: TRBJ2-3; CDR3nt: TGTGCCAGCAGCTTTTTAGCGGGGAACACAGATACGCAGTATTTT; CDR3aa: CASSFLAGNTDTQYF
abundance: -; v_gene: TRBV7-9; d_gene: -; j_gene: TRBJ1-2; CDR3nt: TGTGCCAGCACCCTCCCCACAAATAACTATGGCTACACCTTC; CDR3aa: CASTLPTNNYGYTF
abundance: -; v_gene: TRBV2; d_gene: TRBD2; j_gene: TRBJ2-1; CDR3nt: TGTGCCAGCATTCCCCCGGGACTAGCGGGATGGGCAGGGGATGAGCAGTTCTTC; CDR3aa: CASIPPGLAGWAGDEQFF
abundance: -; v_gene: TRBV27; d_gene: -; j_gene: TRBJ1-1; CDR3nt: TGTGCCAGCAGTTTATGGGGAGGCTCTATGAACACTGAAGCTTTCTTT; CDR3aa: CASSLWGGSMNTEAFF
abundance: -; v_gene: TRBV10-1; d_gene: -; j_gene: TRBJ2-1; CDR3nt: TGCGCCAGCAGTGAGCAGGCACCCTTGGGCGATGAGCAGTTCTTC; CDR3aa: CASSEQAPLGDEQFF
abundance: -; v_gene: TRBV5-1; d_gene: -; j_gene: TRBJ2-7; CDR3nt: TGCGCCAGCAGCGTGGGACAGCTGGAGGGCTACGAGCAGTACTTC; CDR3aa: CASSVGQLEGYEQYF
abundance: few; v_gene: TRBV5-4; d_gene: -; j_gene: TRBJ1-2; CDR3nt: TGTGCCAGCAGCTTGGAACCGCGACAGCTCCCAACCTTCGGCTACACCTTC; CDR3aa: CASSLEPRQLPTFGYTF
abundance: -; v_gene: TRBV2; d_gene: TRBD2; j_gene: TRBJ2-1; CDR3nt: TGTGCCAGCAGTGAAGGGCGGCTAGCGGGGCTTAATGAGCAGTTCTTC; CDR3aa: CASSEGRLAGLNEQFF
abundance: -; v_gene: TRBV27; d_gene: TRBD1; j_gene: TRBJ1-1; CDR3nt: TGTGCCAGCAGTACCTCCAGGGGGCGCGGGGCTTTCTTT; CDR3aa: CASSTSRGRGAFF
abundance: few; v_gene: TRBV28; d_gene: -; j_gene: TRBJ1-2; CDR3nt: TGTGCCAGCAGTCCTGACAGGAAACTAGCTAACTATGGCTACACCTTC; CDR3aa: CASSPDRKLANYGYTF
abundance: -; v_gene: TRBV7-2; d_gene: TRBD2; j_gene: TRBJ2-1; CDR3nt: TGTGCCAGCAGCCCCCGGACTAGCGGATTCAATGAGCAGTTCTTC; CDR3aa: CASSPRTSGFNEQFF